This section outlines one TCR beta chain sequence together with its context. This clonotype was recorded many times. Its target antigen remains unknown. Base qualities were left out, and no much larger clone turns up one base away. Reading the germline V gene (reference sequence) gives CDR1 SEHNR and CDR2 FQNEAQ. The junction carries 8 bases between V and J, which are trimmed by 0 bases and 8 bases respectively. The CDR3, from cysteine to phenylalanine, totals 13 residues. Only the CDR3 DNA stays, 39 bases, in frame from base 1. This specimen's treatment or condition label, interpreted: allogeneic hematopoietic cell transplantation with graft depleted of TCRalphabeta T cells and CD19 B cells. The transplant recipients were children given TCRalphabeta/CD19-depleted allogeneic hematopoietic cell grafts. The data stem from a study of T-cell reconstitution after alpha-beta-depleted transplantation in children (TCRdb year 2016). Regarding the study in general: The study quantitatively tracked T-cell immune reconstitution after TCRalphabeta/CD19-depleted allogeneic hematopoietic cell transplantation in children using TCR repertoire profiling. General conclusions and limits of the study: Over the following months the frequencies of hyperexpanded clones went down, and after one year T-cell counts and TCRbeta diversity were mostly credited to newly produced T cells. The high TCRbeta diversity at day 60 in some patients was ascribed to recipient T cells and intrathymic progenitors that had survived conditioning. The apparently early alphabetaT-cell count recovery about two months after transplant was reportedly dependent on only several hundred rapidly expanded clones derived from non-depleted graft cells.

Library creation used PCR. For sequencing, an Illumina HiSeq 2500 was employed. Molecular barcoding was employed in the preparation of TCR libraries, with unique molecular identifiers being used to normalize TCRbeta repertoire quantification. Using fastp trimming at Q25 and MiXCR clonotype assembly, TCRdb reanalyzed the public sequencing data and kept in-frame beta chains. Duplicate CDR3 protein sequences are folded into a single record with the most common DNA and genes. This sample lists about 340,000 distinct CDR3 sequences; 15% to 20% were detected once. About 41% of the sample comes from the top ten.

Rearrangement joined TRBV7-9 to TRBJ2-1; there is no confident call for the D gene. The sample consisted of PBMCs, mostly from graft donor cells, taken 360 days after TCRalphabeta/CD19-depleted stem cell transplant. The clonotype comes from a male patient under 10 years old who had a stem cell transplant for acute lymphoblastic leukemia, so the T cells may come from the graft donor. The base sequence is TGTGCCAGCAGCTTAGCAGGGCGCGATGAGCAGTTCTTC. Its amino acids are CASSLAGRDEQFF.